This TCR beta chain was observed in a study of shared clonotypes between healthy human individuals. Terminally differentiated effector memory CD45RA+ cells were excluded from the naive CD8 cells, which were CD45RO-negative and positively selected for CCR7. Using about 0.2 ug DNA, tens of thousands of T cell genomes, the sorted-subset replicate PCRs were run. Repertoires were generated with immunoSEQ multiplex PCR, while TCRdb's copy carries only in-frame clones and drops some. Here the sample spans roughly 2,000,000 clones, 85% to 95% being singletons. The sample comprised naive CD8+ T cells from PBMCs. This sequence originates from a man aged 18 to 29 in good health. Some clones in this sample may be carry-over from other donors' samples.

DNA for the CDR3: TGCGCCACTAACGCCGGGACCATCTACAATGAGCAGTTCTTC. Translating it yields CATNAGTIYNEQFF. The chain uses TRBV10-2 and TRBJ2-1; tentatively, D is TRBD1 or TRBD2 (5 bases each). V shed 10 bases and J shed 3 bases, with 16 bases lying between them. The CDR3 runs 14 residues. Per germline, CDR1 WSHSY and CDR2 SAAADI.